The clone carrying this T cell receptor (beta chain) was picked up a small number of times. Its target is unknown. This specimen belongs to a study of metastatic and nonmetastatic thyroid tumors. Study-wide results and caveats: A significant increase in TCR beta diversity was reportedly seen in malignant thyroid tumors relative to benign nodules, in blood and tumor.

Original analysis: Building a distant-metastasis classifier for papillary thyroid cancer drew on CDR3 differences across clinicopathological groups. TCRdb re-called the PCR reads via MiXCR. TCRdb's processing, not the study's, gives the V and J calls here. The table includes tens of thousands of clones, about a sixth detected once. The CDR3 has 14 residues. Germline lookup yields CDR1 MNHNS and CDR2 SASEGT. Germline trimming cut 9 bases from V and 6 bases from J; bases unmatched to any gene: 11. Thyroid surgery was preceded by no treatment in any patient. The receptor was isolated from a female donor with papillary thyroid cancer or a benign thyroid nodule (not recorded which). Some clones in this sample may be carry-over from other donors' samples. The specimen sequenced was blood. This sequence joins TRBV6-1 and TRBJ2-7; 10 nucleotides agree with TRBD1. In DNA form, the CDR3 reads TGTGCCAGAACGCCCGGGACAGGGGTTGGCGAGCAGTACTTC. Amino acids: CARTPGTGVGEQYF.